These 14 T cell receptor beta chains originate from one sample sequenced in a study of lymphopenia after photon versus proton radiotherapy. The repertoire was sequenced with immunoSEQ multiplex PCR; TCRdb's copy has only in-frame clones and lacks some. The sample includes tens of thousands of clones, about 86% of them seen just once. Sequencing was performed on peripheral blood, taken from a patient treated with proton-based radiotherapy. These receptors all come from a woman in her 70s with pancreatic cancer. Some clones in this sample may be carry-over from other donors' samples.

The chain combines TRBV29-1 with TRBJ2-1; 14 nucleotides match TRBD2. The CDR3 totals 15 residues. Germline V CDR1 and CDR2: SQVTM, ANQGSEA. With 7 bases clipped from V and 9 bases from J, the junction kept 11 bases outside the gene matches. CDR3 nucleotide sequence: TGCAGCGGGGGGACTAGCGGGAGCTGGGTCGGTGAGCAGTTCTTC. Protein: CSGGTSGSWVGEQFF.

The gene calls are TRBV6-5 and TRBJ2-2; 7 nucleotides align to TRBD1. The CDR3 covers 15 residues. The germline gives CDR1 MNHEY, CDR2 SVGAGI. Trimming removed 6 bases from V and 2 bases from J; junction bases left unmatched: 6. The DNA for the CDR3 is TGTGCCAGCAGAACCGGACAGGTCAACACCGGGGAGCTGTTTTTT. Its protein product is CASRTGQVNTGELFF.

The rearrangement uses TRBV11-1 and TRBJ1-1; no firm D call. There are 12 residues in the CDR3. V was shortened by 2 bases and J by 8 bases, with 9 bases between the two germline ends. Germline lookup yields CDR1 SGHAT and CDR2 FQDESV (reference sequence). This CDR3 is CASSLSRWEAFF. DNA for the CDR3: TGTGCCAGCAGCTTAAGCAGATGGGAAGCTTTCTTT.

This chain uses TRBV30 with TRBJ2-1, with 8 bases aligning to TRBD2. J lost 7 bases, V lost 2 bases, and 4 bases had no gene match. Per the germline V gene, CDR1 is GTSNPN and CDR2 is SVGIG (reference sequence). The CDR3 has 13 residues. The DNA for the CDR3 is TGTGCCTGGAGTAACAGCGGGAGAAATGAGCAGTTCTTC. Protein: CAWSNSGRNEQFF.

This chain links TRBV11-2 with TRBJ2-7, with D possibly matching TRBD2 (5 bases). V was clipped by 0 bases and J by 1 base, with 10 bases between them. The germline CDR1 and CDR2 sequences are SGHAT and FQNNGV. The CDR3 spans 15 residues. CDR3 bases: TGTGCCAGCAGCTTAGAGGCTAGCCTTTCCTACGAGCAGTACTTC. Its translation is CASSLEASLSYEQYF. Full variable domain (remainder filled in from reference TRBV11-2 and TRBJ2-7): EAGVAQSPRYKIIEKRQSVAFWCNPISGHATLYWYQQILGQGPKLLIQFQNNGVVDDSQLPKDRFSAERLKGVDSTLKIQPAKLEDSAVYLCASSLEASLSYEQYFGPGTRLTVT.

V gene TRBV6-1 combines with J gene TRBJ1-6; D perhaps matches TRBD1 (6 bases). Germline V gives CDR1 MNHNS, CDR2 SASEGT. This CDR3 has 13 residues. V shed 2 bases and J shed 8 bases, with 7 bases lying between them. CDR3 in DNA: TGTGCCAGCAGTGAATACAGGGATTCACCCCTCCACTTT. This sequence encodes CASSEYRDSPLHF.

The chain couples TRBV7-9 to TRBJ2-7; the D gene is possibly TRBD1 (5 bases). The CDR3 covers 13 residues. V lost 1 base to trimming and J lost 2 bases, with 6 bases between them. Germline CDR1 SEHNR, CDR2 FQNEAQ (reference sequence). CDR3 in amino acids: CASSLVGAYEQYF. Written as DNA, the CDR3 is TGTGCCAGCAGCTTAGTAGGGGCCTACGAGCAGTACTTC.

This chain connects TRBV6-6 to TRBJ2-1; tentatively, D is TRBD2 (6 bases). CDR1 and CDR2 from the germline V gene are MNHNY and SVGAGI (reference sequence). Trimming pared 2 bases from V and 6 bases from J, leaving 14 bases between. The CDR3 consists of 15 residues. The CDR3 sequence: CASSYGSGPANEQFF. CDR3 nucleotides: TGTGCCAGCAGTTACGGTAGCGGTCCAGCCAATGAGCAGTTCTTC.

The gene calls are TRBV6-1 and TRBJ2-2, with D tentatively TRBD2 (7 bases). V shed 4 bases and J shed 0 bases, with 15 bases lying between them. This CDR3 is built from 17 residues. From germline, CDR1 is MNHNS and CDR2 SASEGT. CDR3 amino acids: CASSALGGGANTGELFF. For the CDR3, the DNA is TGTGCCAGCAGTGCCTTGGGCGGGGGCGCGAACACCGGGGAGCTGTTTTTT.

The chain carries TRBV14 and TRBJ2-5; 14 bases match TRBD2. Germline loops: CDR1 SGHDN, CDR2 FVKESK. CDR3 length equals 16 residues. Trimming removed 4 bases from V and 4 bases from J; junction bases left unmatched: 5. In DNA, the CDR3 is TGTGCCAGCAGCCTGGGACTAGCGGGAGAGGGAGAGACCCAGTACTTC. Its translation is CASSLGLAGEGETQYF.

This clone was seen just once. The chain carries TRBV2 and TRBJ2-7; 13 bases fit TRBD2. The J segment lost 6 bases and the V segment lost 4 bases, leaving 6 bases of the junction unmatched. The germline V gene encodes CDR1 SNHLY and CDR2 FYNNEI. The CDR3 has 15 residues. The CDR3 DNA follows: TGTGCCAGCAGTGCCGGACTAGCGGGAGCGCGCGAGCAGTACTTC. Its protein product is CASSAGLAGAREQYF.

The rearrangement uses TRBV29-1 and TRBJ1-2, with 10 bases fitting TRBD1. This CDR3 spans 14 amino acids. Germline V gene lookup returns CDR1 SQVTM and CDR2 ANQGSEA. V was pared by 7 bases and J by 6 bases, with 11 bases of the junction left unmatched. This CDR3 reads CSALGDRGRDGYTF. CDR3 in DNA: TGCAGCGCCCTAGGTGACAGGGGGCGCGATGGCTACACCTTC.

CDR3 sequence: CASSISPGQGAYEQYF. Here the CDR3 DNA reads TGTGCCAGCAGTATTTCTCCGGGACAGGGGGCTTACGAGCAGTACTTC. V and J are TRBV28 and TRBJ2-7, with 12 positions matching TRBD1. J gave up 4 bases and V 5 bases, and 9 bases lay outside the gene matches. CDR3 length: 16 residues. Germline V CDR1 and CDR2: MDHEN, SYDVKM. The whole variable domain, filled in from reference TRBV28 and TRBJ2-7, reads DVKVTQSSRYLVKRTGEKVFLECVQDMDHENMFWYRQDPGLGLRLIYFSYDVKMKEKGDIPEGYSVSREKKERFSLILESASTNQTSMYLCASSISPGQGAYEQYFGPGTRLTVT.

Note on this clone: A junction boundary mismatches the germline segment, possibly from a read error. This chain joins TRBV5-1 and TRBJ2-7, with D possibly being TRBD1 or TRBD2 (5 bases each). There are 11 residues in the CDR3. Germline values: CDR1 SGHRS, CDR2 YFSETQ. The CDR3 nucleotides read TGCGCCAGCAGCTTGGAAGGGACCGCCGTCTTC. This codes for CASSLEGTAVF.